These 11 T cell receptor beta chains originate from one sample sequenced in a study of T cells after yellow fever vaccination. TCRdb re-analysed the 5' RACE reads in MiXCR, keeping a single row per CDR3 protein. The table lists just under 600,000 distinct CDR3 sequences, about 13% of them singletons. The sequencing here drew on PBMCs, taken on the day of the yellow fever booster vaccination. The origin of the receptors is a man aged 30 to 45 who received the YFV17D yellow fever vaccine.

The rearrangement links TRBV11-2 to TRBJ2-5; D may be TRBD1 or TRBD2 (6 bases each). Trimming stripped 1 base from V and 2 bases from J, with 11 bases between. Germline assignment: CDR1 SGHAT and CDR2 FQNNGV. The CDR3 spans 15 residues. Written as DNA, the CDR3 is TGTGCCAGCAGCTTAGTATGGGGGGCTCAAGAGACCCAGTACTTC. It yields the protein CASSLVWGAQETQYF.

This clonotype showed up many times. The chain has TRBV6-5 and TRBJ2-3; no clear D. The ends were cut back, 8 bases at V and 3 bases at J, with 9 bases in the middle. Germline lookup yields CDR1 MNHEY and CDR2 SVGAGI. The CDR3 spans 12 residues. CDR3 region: CASVSETDTQYF. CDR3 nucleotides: TGTGCCAGCGTATCCGAAACAGATACGCAGTATTTT.

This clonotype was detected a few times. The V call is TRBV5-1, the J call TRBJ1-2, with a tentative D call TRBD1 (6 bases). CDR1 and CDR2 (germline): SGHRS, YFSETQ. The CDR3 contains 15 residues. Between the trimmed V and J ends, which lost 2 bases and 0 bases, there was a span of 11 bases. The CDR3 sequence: CASSLGGGANYGYTF. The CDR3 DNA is TGCGCCAGCAGCTTAGGAGGGGGAGCTAACTATGGCTACACCTTC.

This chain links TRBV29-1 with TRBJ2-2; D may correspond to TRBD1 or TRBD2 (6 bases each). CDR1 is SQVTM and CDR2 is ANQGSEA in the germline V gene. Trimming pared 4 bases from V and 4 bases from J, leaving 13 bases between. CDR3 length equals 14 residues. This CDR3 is CSVVTGAITGELFF. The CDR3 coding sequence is TGCAGCGTTGTTACGGGGGCGATCACCGGGGAGCTGTTTTTT.

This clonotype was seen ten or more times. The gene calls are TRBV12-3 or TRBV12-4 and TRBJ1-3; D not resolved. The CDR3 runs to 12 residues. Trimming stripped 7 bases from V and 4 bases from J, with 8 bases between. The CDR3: CASTKGGNTIYF. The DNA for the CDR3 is TGTGCCAGCACAAAGGGAGGAAACACCATATATTTT.

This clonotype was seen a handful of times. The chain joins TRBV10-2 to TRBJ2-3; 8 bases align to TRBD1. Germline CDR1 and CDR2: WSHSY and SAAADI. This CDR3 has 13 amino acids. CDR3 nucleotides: TGCGCGGCGCAGGGACAGGTTATAGATACGCAGTATTTT. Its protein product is CAAQGQVIDTQYF.

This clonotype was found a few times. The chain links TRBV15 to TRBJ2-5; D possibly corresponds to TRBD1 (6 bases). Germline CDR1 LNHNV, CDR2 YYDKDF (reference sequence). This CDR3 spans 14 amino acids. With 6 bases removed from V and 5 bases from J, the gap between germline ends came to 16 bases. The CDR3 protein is CATRDPGVRETQYF. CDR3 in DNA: TGTGCCACCAGAGACCCAGGGGTTCGTGAGACCCAGTACTTC. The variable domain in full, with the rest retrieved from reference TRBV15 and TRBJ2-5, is DAMVIQNPRYQVTQFGKPVTLSCSQTLNHNVMYWYQQKSSQAPKLLFHYYDKDFNNEADTPDNFQSRRPNTSFCFLDIRSPGLGDTAMYLCATRDPGVRETQYFGPGTRLLVL.

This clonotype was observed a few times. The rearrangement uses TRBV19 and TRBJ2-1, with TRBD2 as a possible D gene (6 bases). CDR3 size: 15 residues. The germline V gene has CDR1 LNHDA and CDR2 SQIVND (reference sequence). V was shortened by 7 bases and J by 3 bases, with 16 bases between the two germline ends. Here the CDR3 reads CASTLSGLIYNEQFF. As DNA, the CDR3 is TGTGCCAGTACCCTTAGCGGACTAATCTACAATGAGCAGTTCTTC.

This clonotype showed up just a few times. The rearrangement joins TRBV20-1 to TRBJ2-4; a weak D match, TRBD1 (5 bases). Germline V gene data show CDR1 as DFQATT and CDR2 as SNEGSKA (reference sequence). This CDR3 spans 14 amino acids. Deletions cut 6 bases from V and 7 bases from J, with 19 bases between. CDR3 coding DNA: TGCAGTGCCCCCAGTGGGCAGGGTCCGAACATTCAGTACTTC. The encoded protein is CSAPSGQGPNIQYF.

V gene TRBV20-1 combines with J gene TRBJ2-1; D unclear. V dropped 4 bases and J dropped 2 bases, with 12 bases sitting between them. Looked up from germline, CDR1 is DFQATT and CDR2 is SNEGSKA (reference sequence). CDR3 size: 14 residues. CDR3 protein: CSATLPPAYNEQFF. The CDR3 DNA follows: TGCAGTGCTACACTCCCTCCCGCCTACAATGAGCAGTTCTTC.

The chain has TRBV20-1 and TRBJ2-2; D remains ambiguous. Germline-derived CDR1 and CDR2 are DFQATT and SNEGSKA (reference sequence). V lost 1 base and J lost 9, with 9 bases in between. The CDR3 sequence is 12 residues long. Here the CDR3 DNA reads TGCAGTGCTAGAGGAACACAGTGGGAGCTGTTTTTT. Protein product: CSARGTQWELFF.